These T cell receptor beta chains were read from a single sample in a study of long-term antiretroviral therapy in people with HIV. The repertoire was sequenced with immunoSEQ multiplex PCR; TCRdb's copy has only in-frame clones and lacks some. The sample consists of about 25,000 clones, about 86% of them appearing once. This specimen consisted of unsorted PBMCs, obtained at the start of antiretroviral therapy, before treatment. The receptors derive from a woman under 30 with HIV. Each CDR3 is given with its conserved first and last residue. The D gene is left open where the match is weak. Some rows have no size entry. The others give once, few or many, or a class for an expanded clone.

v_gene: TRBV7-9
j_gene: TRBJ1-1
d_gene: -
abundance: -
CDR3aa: CASSRGSEAAFF
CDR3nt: TGTGCCAGCAGTAGGGGAAGCGAAGCGGCTTTCTTT

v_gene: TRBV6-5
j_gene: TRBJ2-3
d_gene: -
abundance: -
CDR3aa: CASTNSLFGTQYF
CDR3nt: TGTGCCAGCACCAACAGCTTATTCGGTACGCAGTATTTT

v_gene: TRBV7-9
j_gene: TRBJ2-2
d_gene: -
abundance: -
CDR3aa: CASSLGTSGELFF
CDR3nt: TGTGCCAGCAGCTTAGGGACCAGCGGGGAGCTGTTTTTT

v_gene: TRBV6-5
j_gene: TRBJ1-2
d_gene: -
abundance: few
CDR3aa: CASSLAISHVYTF
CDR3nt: TGTGCCAGCAGTCTTGCAATTAGTCACGTCTACACCTTC

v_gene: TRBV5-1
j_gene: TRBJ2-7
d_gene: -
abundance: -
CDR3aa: CASSLEAAFLDEQYF
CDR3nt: TGCGCCAGCAGCTTGGAAGCGGCCTTCCTCGACGAGCAGTACTTC

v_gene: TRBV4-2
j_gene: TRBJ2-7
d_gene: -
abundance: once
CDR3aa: CASSQESGNEQYF
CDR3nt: TGTGCCAGCAGCCAAGAATCCGGGAACGAGCAGTACTTC

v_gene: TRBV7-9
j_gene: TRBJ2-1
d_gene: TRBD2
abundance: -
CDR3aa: CASSQQAGTSAGEQFF
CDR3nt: TGTGCCAGCAGCCAGCAAGCGGGGACTTCGGCGGGAGAGCAGTTCTTC

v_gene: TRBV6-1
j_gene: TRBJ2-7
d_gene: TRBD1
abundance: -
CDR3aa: CASSLQGTYEQYF
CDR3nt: TGTGCCAGCAGTCTACAGGGGACCTACGAGCAGTACTTC

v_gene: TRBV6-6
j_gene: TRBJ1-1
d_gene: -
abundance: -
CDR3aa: CASRSEQGISGTEAFF
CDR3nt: TGTGCCAGCAGATCTGAACAGGGAATTAGCGGCACTGAAGCTTTCTTT

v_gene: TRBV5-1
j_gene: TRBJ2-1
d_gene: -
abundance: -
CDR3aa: CASSLVFSLADEQFF
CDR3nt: TGCGCCAGCAGCTTGGTGTTTAGCCTCGCCGATGAGCAGTTCTTC

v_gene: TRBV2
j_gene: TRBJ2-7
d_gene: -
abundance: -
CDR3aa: CASSEAPQAYEQYF
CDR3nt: TGTGCCAGCAGTGAAGCACCACAGGCCTACGAGCAGTACTTC

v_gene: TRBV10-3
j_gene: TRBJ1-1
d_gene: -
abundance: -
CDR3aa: CAISDKGVVRAFF
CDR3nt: TGTGCCATCAGTGATAAAGGGGTGGTCCGGGCTTTCTTT

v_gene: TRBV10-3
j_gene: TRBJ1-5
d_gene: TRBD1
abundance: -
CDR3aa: CAISERTGEGQPQHF
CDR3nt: TGTGCCATCAGTGAAAGGACAGGAGAGGGTCAGCCCCAGCATTTT

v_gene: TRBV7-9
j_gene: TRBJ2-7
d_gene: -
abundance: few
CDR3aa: CASSLSGLPYEQYF
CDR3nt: TGTGCCAGCAGCTTAAGCGGGTTACCCTACGAGCAGTACTTC

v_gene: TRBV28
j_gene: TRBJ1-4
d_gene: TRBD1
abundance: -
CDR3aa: CASRGDRNEKLFF
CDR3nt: TGTGCCAGCCGGGGGGACAGAAACGAAAAACTGTTTTTT

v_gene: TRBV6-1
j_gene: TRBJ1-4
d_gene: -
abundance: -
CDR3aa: CASSRQPATNEKLFF
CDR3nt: TGTGCCAGCAGTCGACAGCCTGCAACTAATGAAAAACTGTTTTTT